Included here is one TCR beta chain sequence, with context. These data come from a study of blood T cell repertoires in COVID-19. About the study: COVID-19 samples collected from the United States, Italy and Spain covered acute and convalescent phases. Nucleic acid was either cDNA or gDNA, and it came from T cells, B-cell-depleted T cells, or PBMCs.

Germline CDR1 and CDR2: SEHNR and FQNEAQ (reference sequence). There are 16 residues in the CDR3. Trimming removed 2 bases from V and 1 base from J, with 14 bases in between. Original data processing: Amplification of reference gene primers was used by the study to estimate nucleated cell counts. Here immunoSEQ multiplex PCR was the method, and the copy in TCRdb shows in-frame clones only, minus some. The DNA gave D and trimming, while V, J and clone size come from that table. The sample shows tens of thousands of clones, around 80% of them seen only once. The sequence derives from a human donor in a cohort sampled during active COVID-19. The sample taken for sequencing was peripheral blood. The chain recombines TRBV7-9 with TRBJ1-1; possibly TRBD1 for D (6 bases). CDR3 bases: TGTGCCAGCAGCTTAAAGGGGGGACTAAGGAACACTGAAGCTTTCTTT. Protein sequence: CASSLKGGLRNTEAFF.